Listed below are T cell receptor beta chains from one sample, sequenced in a study of T cell responses to AZD1222 COVID-19 vaccine. Data came from immunoSEQ multiplex PCR; TCRdb stores just in-frame clones and leaves some out. The table lists about 77,000 clones, roughly nine tenths of them singletons. Sample: peripheral blood, taken 28 days after the second AZD1222 dose. These receptors were taken from an adult who received the AZD1222 COVID-19 vaccine. Each CDR3 is given with its conserved first and last residue. D genes are given only for firm matches. Part of the rows lack a size; the others show once, few, many or a class for expanded clones.

J gene,CDR3 length,V gene,clone size,D gene,CDR3 DNA,CDR3 protein
TRBJ1-6,15,TRBV5-1,.,.,TGCGCCAGCAGCGGCGGACAGAAAAATAATTCACCCCTCCACTTT,CASSGGQKNNSPLHF
TRBJ1-1,17,TRBV5-1,few,TRBD1,TGCGCCAGCAGCCTAGGACAGGGGGCGCCGGGAAGTACTGAAGCTTTCTTT,CASSLGQGAPGSTEAFF
TRBJ2-3,15,TRBV15,.,.,TGTGCCACCAGCAGAGATGAGGAGGGACTAGATACGCAGTATTTT,CATSRDEEGLDTQYF
TRBJ2-7,13,TRBV11-3,.,TRBD2,TGTGCCAGCAGCTTCGGACTAGCGGGCGAGCAGTACTTC,CASSFGLAGEQYF
TRBJ2-2,16,TRBV7-8,.,.,TGTGCCAGCAGCTTAGTAGGGCAGGGGATCACCGGGGAGCTGTTTTTT,CASSLVGQGITGELFF
TRBJ1-5,17,TRBV24-1,once,TRBD1,TGTGCCACCAGCCTAGGGAATCAGGGGGCCAGCAATCAGCCCCAGCATTTT,CATSLGNQGASNQPQHF
TRBJ2-5,16,TRBV4-3,.,.,TGCGCCAGCAGCCAAGATCTGTCCGCCATCCAAGAGACCCAGTACTTC,CASSQDLSAIQETQYF
TRBJ2-5,15,TRBV7-9,.,TRBD2,TGTGCCAGCAGCTTAGAAGCGGGAGTAGCGGAGACCCAGTACTTC,CASSLEAGVAETQYF
TRBJ1-2,15,TRBV5-1,.,TRBD1,TGCGCCAGCAGCCAGGGACAGGGGGAGGCCCATGGCTACACCTTC,CASSQGQGEAHGYTF
TRBJ1-2,13,TRBV27,.,.,TGTGCCAGCCGGCCAGGGACTTTCTATGGCTACACCTTC,CASRPGTFYGYTF
TRBJ2-3,14,TRBV4-2,.,.,TGTGCCAGCAGCGACTCTAGCCGCACAGATACGCAGTATTTT,CASSDSSRTDTQYF
TRBJ1-3,15,TRBV5-1,.,.,TGCGCCAGCAGCAGCGACAGTAGCTCTGGAAACACCATATATTTT,CASSSDSSSGNTIYF
TRBJ2-7,14,TRBV6-5,.,TRBD2,TGTGCCAGCAGTTTGACTAGCAACTCCTACGAGCAGTACTTC,CASSLTSNSYEQYF
TRBJ2-1,15,TRBV18,.,TRBD2,TGTGCCAGCTCACCATCCGGGAGGTTGTACAATGAGCAGTTCTTC,CASSPSGRLYNEQFF
TRBJ2-1,16,TRBV5-5,.,.,TGTGCCAGCAGCTCGCGAGGCGGGGACTCCTACAATGAGCAGTTCTTC,CASSSRGGDSYNEQFF
TRBJ2-4,12,TRBV10-3,.,TRBD2,TGTGCCATCACAGGCGGGAGGAACATTCAGTACTTC,CAITGGRNIQYF
TRBJ1-2,14,TRBV30,.,TRBD1,TGTGCCTGGAGCGGGGACAGGGAGTACTATGGCTACACCTTC,CAWSGDREYYGYTF
TRBJ2-7,11,TRBV24-1,.,.,TGTGCCACCAGTGGTGGCTACGAGCAGTACTTC,CATSGGYEQYF
TRBJ1-1,12,TRBV11-3,.,.,TGTGCCAGCAGCTTTAGGGACGATGAAGCTTTCTTT,CASSFRDDEAFF
TRBJ2-5,11,TRBV30,.,.,TGTGCCTGGAGTGACCCAGAGACCCAGTACTTC,CAWSDPETQYF
TRBJ2-5,15,TRBV11-3,.,TRBD2,TGTGCCAGCAGCTTAGCACTAGCGGGAGCTGAGACCCAGTACTTC,CASSLALAGAETQYF
TRBJ2-1,12,TRBV3-1/TRBV3-2,.,TRBD2,TGTGCCAGCACCCCGGGGGGGGATGAGCAGTTCTTC,CASTPGGDEQFF
TRBJ2-1,14,TRBV9,.,.,TGTGCCAGCAGCGTATTCGACGGGAACAATGAGCAGTTCTTC,CASSVFDGNNEQFF
TRBJ1-2,14,TRBV18,.,.,TGTGCCAGCTCACCATCTCGGGCAGGGCATGGCTACACCTTC,CASSPSRAGHGYTF
TRBJ1-1,14,TRBV28,.,.,TGTGCCAGCAGTTTACGAGACAGGACCACTGAAGCTTTCTTT,CASSLRDRTTEAFF
TRBJ1-4,14,TRBV4-3,.,TRBD1,TGCGCCAGCAGCCGAACAGGGGAGGGTGAAAAACTGTTTTTT,CASSRTGEGEKLFF
TRBJ1-5,13,TRBV2,.,.,TGTGCCAGCGCCTATTATAGCAATCAGCCCCAGCATTTT,CASAYYSNQPQHF
TRBJ2-1,13,TRBV10-3,.,.,TGTGCCATCAGGGGTGAGATCTACAATGAGCAGTTCTTC,CAIRGEIYNEQFF
TRBJ1-5,15,TRBV30,.,.,TGTGCCTGGACTCCCGGACCTGACAGCAATCAGCCCCAGCATTTT,CAWTPGPDSNQPQHF
TRBJ2-3,11,TRBV7-9,.,.,TGTGCCAGCAGCCCTCGGGATACGCAGTATTTT,CASSPRDTQYF
TRBJ2-7,16,TRBV3-1/TRBV3-2,.,.,TGTGCCAGCAGCCAAGCGGACGGAGGGCTCTCCTACGAGCAGTACTTC,CASSQADGGLSYEQYF
TRBJ2-7,12,TRBV6-2/TRBV6-3,.,.,TGTGCCAGCAGTTACACGATCTACGAGCAGTACTTC,CASSYTIYEQYF
TRBJ1-1,12,TRBV27,.,.,TGTGCCAGCAGGAGGGGAAACACTGAAGCTTTCTTT,CASRRGNTEAFF
TRBJ2-1,18,TRBV7-2,.,.,TGTGCCAGCAGCTTAGAGGTAGGGGACCACCAACCCGGGGGTGAGCAGTTCTTC,CASSLEVGDHQPGGEQFF
TRBJ2-5,18,TRBV19,.,TRBD2,TGTGCCAGTAGTTCTAGGCCCACCGGGACTAGATTCTCGGAGACCCAGTACTTC,CASSSRPTGTRFSETQYF
TRBJ2-2,15,TRBV18,few,.,TGTGCCAGCTCACAGCGGCAGGGTAACACCGGGGAGCTGTTTTTT,CASSQRQGNTGELFF
TRBJ2-7,18,TRBV6-2/TRBV6-3,.,TRBD2,TGTGCCAGCAGTTACTCGGTTTCGCTAGCGGACCTCTCCTACGAGCAGTACTTC,CASSYSVSLADLSYEQYF
TRBJ1-2,14,TRBV6-5,.,.,TGTGCCAGCAGTTACGGGGAGAGTAACTATGGCTACACCTTC,CASSYGESNYGYTF
TRBJ2-1,15,TRBV27,.,TRBD2,TGTGCCAGCAGTTTATACGGACTAGCGGGCAATGAGCAGTTCTTC,CASSLYGLAGNEQFF
TRBJ1-1,14,TRBV4-3,.,.,TGCGCCAGCAGCCAAGAGGACGGCAGCACTGAAGCTTTCTTT,CASSQEDGSTEAFF
TRBJ2-1,19,TRBV9,few,TRBD2,TGTGCCAGCAGCCGACAGGGGACTAGCGGCATGAGCTCCTACAATGAGCAGTTCTTC,CASSRQGTSGMSSYNEQFF
TRBJ2-6,15,TRBV10-3,.,.,TGTGCCATCAGTGCTGGGGGCGCTGGGGCCAACGTCCTGACTTTC,CAISAGGAGANVLTF
TRBJ2-1,12,TRBV12-3/TRBV12-4,.,.,TGTGCCAGCAGCATAGGCAGGGATGAGCAGTTCTTC,CASSIGRDEQFF
TRBJ2-1,15,TRBV7-2,.,TRBD2,TGTGCCAGCAGCTCATCAAGCGGGAGATACAATGAGCAGTTCTTC,CASSSSSGRYNEQFF
TRBJ2-3,19,TRBV29-1,.,.,TGCAGCGTTGAAGATCGAGTGAGGGCCAGGAAAGGTAGCACAGATACGCAGTATTTT,CSVEDRVRARKGSTDTQYF
TRBJ1-2,13,TRBV4-1,.,.,TGCGCCAGCAGCCAAGAAGGAGGCGGGTTTTCCCAGTTC,CASSQEGGGFSQF